This T cell receptor beta chain appears in the sequencing data of a study of blood T cell repertoires in COVID-19. Overall study: The samples span acute and convalescent COVID-19 from the United States, Italy and Spain. Sample material is recorded as cDNA or gDNA derived from T cells, B-cell-depleted T cells, or PBMCs.

The germline V gene encodes CDR1 MNHEY and CDR2 SVGAGI. CDR3 size: 15 residues. V was pared by 2 bases and J by 2 bases, with 13 bases between. TCRdb keeps only in-frame clones here, not all; method: immunoSEQ multiplex PCR. The sample lists some 66,000 clones; around 76% were seen once. The specimen sequenced was peripheral blood. This sequence was found in an elderly woman with acute or convalescent COVID-19. The chain uses TRBV6-5 and TRBJ2-7; TRBD1 might be the D (5 bases). The CDR3 bases are TGTGCCAGCAGTTACGGGGCAGGCTTAACCTACGAGCAGTACTTC. This translates into CASSYGAGLTYEQYF.